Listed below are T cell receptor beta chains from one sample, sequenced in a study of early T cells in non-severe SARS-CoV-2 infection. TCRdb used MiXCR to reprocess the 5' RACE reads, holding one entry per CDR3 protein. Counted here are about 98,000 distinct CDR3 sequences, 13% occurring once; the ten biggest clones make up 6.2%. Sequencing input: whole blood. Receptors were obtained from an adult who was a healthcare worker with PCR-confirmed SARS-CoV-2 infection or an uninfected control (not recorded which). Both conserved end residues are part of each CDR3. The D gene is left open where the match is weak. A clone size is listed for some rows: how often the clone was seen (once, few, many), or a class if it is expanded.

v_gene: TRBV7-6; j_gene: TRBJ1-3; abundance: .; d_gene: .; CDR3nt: TGTGCCAGCAGCTTAGGTTCGGTCAGGGCGTCGAACACCATATATTTT; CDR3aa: CASSLGSVRASNTIYF
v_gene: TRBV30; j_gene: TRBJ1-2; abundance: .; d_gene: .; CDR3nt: TGTGCCTGGAGTCCAACAGGGCCCGGCTACACCTTC; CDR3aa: CAWSPTGPGYTF
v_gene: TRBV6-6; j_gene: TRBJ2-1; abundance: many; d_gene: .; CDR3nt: TGTGCCAGCAGTTCCCCCCATGGGCGGGCAAAATTGGAGTTCTTC; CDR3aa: CASSSPHGRAKLEFF
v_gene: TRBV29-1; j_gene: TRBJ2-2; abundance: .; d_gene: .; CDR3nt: TGCAGCGTGGCCTTACCACATTCACCGGGACCCCTCAACACCGGGGAGCTGTTTTTT; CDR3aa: CSVALPHSPGPLNTGELFF
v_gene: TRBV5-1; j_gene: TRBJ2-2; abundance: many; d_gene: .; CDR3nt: TGCGCCAGCAACAGGGAGGTGGCCACCGGGGAGCTGTTTTTT; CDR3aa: CASNREVATGELFF
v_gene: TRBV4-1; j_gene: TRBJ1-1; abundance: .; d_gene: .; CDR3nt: TGCGCCAGCAGCCAAGATTCGACTGAAGCTTTCTTT; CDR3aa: CASSQDSTEAFF
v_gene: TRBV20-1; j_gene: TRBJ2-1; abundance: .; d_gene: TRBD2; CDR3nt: TGCAGTGCTAGGTTGGCGGGAGTTCTTAGTGAGCAGTTCTTC; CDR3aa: CSARLAGVLSEQFF
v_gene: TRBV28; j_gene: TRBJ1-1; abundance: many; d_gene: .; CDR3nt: TGTGCCAGCAGGCCTCTATTGGGGGGTGGAACTGAAGCTTTCTTT; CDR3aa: CASRPLLGGGTEAFF
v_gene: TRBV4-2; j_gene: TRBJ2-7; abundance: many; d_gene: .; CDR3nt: TGTGCCAGCAGCCCTGCGTGGGGGGAGCAGTACTTC; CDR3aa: CASSPAWGEQYF
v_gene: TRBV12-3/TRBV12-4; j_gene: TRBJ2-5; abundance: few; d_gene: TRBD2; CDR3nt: TGTGCCAGCTCCTCCTTAGCGGGGAAAGAGACCCAGTACTTC; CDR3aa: CASSSLAGKETQYF
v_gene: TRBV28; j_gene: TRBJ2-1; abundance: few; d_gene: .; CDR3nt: TGTGCCAGCAGTTTATACGGGCGTGAGCAGTTCTTC; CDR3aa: CASSLYGREQFF
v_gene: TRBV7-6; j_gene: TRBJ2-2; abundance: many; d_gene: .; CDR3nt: TGTGCCAGCAGCTTATACGCGGGAAGGCAGAACACCGGGGAGCTGTTTTTT; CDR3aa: CASSLYAGRQNTGELFF
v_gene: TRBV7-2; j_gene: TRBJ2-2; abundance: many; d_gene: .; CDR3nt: TGTGCCAGCAGCTTTGCAGCCGGGGAGCTGTTTTTT; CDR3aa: CASSFAAGELFF
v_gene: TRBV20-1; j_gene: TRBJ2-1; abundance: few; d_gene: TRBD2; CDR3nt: TGCAGTGCTAGTCTAGCGGGGGCCAGCGAGCAGTTCTTC; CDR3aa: CSASLAGASEQFF
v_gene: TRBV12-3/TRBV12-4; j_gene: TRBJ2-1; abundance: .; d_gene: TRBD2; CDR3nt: TGTGCCAGCAGAATGACAGCGGGAGGGAACAATGAGCAGTTCTTC; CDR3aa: CASRMTAGGNNEQFF
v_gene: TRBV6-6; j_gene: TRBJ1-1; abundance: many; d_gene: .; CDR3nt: TGTGCCAGCAGTTATCTTGCCACTGAAGCTTTCTTT; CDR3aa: CASSYLATEAFF
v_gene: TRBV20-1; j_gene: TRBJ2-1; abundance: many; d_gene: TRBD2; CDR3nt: TGCAGTGCTGGAAGTGGGCTAGCGGGAGTTTCCTACAATGAGCAGTTCTTC; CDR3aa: CSAGSGLAGVSYNEQFF
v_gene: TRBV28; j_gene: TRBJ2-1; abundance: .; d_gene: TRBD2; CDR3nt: TGTGCCAGCAGTTTAGCGGGGGAGCACAATGAGCAGTTCTTC; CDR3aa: CASSLAGEHNEQFF
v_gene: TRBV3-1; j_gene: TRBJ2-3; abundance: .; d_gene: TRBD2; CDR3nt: TGTGCCAGCAGCCCTAAGCGGGAGACAGATACGCAGTATTTT; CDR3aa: CASSPKRETDTQYF
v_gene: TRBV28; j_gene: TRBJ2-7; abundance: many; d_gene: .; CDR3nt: TGTGCCAGCCGAACTACACGGGGTTCCTACGAGCAGTACTTC; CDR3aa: CASRTTRGSYEQYF
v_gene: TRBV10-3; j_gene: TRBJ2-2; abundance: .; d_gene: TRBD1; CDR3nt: TGTGCCACCGCCGGGACAGGCATCGAGGAGCTGTTTTTT; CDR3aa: CATAGTGIEELFF
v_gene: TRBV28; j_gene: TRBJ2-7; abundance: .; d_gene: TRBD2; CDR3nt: TGTGCCAGCAGCCCCTGGCGGGAGGAGGGCGAGCAGTACTTC; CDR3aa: CASSPWREEGEQYF
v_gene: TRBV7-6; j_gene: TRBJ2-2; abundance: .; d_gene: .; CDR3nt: TGTGCCAACAGCTTAGTAGGGCGGCCCGGCGGGGAGCTGTTTTTT; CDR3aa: CANSLVGRPGGELFF
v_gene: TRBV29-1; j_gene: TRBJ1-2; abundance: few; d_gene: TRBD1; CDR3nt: TGCAGCGGCCGGGACAGTGTCGGATATGGCTACACCTTC; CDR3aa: CSGRDSVGYGYTF
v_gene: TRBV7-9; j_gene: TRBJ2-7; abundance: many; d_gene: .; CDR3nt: TGTGCCAGCAGCTCGAGCTCCTACGAGCAGTACTTC; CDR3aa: CASSSSSYEQYF
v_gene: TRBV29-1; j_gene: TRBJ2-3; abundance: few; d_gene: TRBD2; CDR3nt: TGCAGCGTTGAAATGCGACTAGCGGGGATGACAGATACGCAGTATTTT; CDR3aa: CSVEMRLAGMTDTQYF
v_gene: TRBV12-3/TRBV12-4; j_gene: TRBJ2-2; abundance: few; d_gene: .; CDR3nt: TGTGCCAGCAGTCGATCCGGAAACAGGGACGCCGGGGAGCTGTTTTTT; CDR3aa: CASSRSGNRDAGELFF
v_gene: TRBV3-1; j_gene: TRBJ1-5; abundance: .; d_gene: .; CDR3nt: TGTGCCAGCAGCCAAGATTCGGGTCAGCCCCAGCATTTT; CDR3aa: CASSQDSGQPQHF
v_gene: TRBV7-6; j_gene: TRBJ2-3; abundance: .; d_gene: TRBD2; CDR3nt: TGTGCCAGCAGCTCGACTAGCGGTGGCACAGATACGCAGTATTTT; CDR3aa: CASSSTSGGTDTQYF
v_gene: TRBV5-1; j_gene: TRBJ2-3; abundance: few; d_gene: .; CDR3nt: TGCGCCAGCAGCCCCGATTCAGATACGCAGTATTTT; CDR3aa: CASSPDSDTQYF
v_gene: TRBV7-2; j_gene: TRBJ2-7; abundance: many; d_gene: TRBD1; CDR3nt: TGTGCCAGCAGCAGGACAGGGCCCCATTCAAAGGGGGCTTACGAGCAGTACTTC; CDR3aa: CASSRTGPHSKGAYEQYF
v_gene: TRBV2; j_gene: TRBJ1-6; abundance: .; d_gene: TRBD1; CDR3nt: TGTGCCAGCAGTCAAAGGACAGGGGCTAGACCCCTCCACTTT; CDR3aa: CASSQRTGARPLHF
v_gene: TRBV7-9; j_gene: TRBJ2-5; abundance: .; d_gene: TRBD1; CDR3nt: TGTGCCAGCAGCTACAGGACAGGGCTGCAAGAGACCCAGTACTTC; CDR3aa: CASSYRTGLQETQYF
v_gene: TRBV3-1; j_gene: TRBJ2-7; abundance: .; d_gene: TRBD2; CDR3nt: TGTGCCAGCAGCCCGCGGGAGGCCTCCTACGAGCAGTACTTC; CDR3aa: CASSPREASYEQYF
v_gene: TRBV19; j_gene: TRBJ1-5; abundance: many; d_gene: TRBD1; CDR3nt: TGTGCCAGTAGTACGGGACAGGGGAATCAGCCCCAGCATTTT; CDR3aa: CASSTGQGNQPQHF
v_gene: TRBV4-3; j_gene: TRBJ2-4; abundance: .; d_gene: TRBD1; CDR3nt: TGCGCCAGCAGCCAAGAAGGGACAGGGACGAGAAACATTCAGTACTTC; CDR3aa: CASSQEGTGTRNIQYF
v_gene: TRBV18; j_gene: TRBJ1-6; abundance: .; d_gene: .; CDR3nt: TGTGCCAGCTCGCCCGAGATGGGGGATTCACCCCTCCACTTT; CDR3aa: CASSPEMGDSPLHF
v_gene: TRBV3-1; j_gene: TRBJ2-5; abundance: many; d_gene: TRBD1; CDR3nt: TGTGCCAGCTCGGGACAGGGGTTAGAGACCCAGTACTTC; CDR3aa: CASSGQGLETQYF
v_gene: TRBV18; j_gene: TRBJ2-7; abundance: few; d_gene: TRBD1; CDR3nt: TGTGCCAGCTCGCCAATGCTTCCGGGACAGGGTGGGTACGAGCAGTACTTC; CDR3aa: CASSPMLPGQGGYEQYF
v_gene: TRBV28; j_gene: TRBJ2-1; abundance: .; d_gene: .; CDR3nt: TGTGCCAGCACCGAGCCTGAGGGCAATGAGCAGTTCTTC; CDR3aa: CASTEPEGNEQFF
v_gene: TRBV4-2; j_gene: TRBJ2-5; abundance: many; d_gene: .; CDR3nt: TGTGCCAGCAGCCAAGACGGGACAACACAAGAGACCCAGTACTTC; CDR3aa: CASSQDGTTQETQYF
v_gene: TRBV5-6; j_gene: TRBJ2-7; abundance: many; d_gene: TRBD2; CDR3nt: TGTGCCAGCAGGCGGGGGGTAGGGATTTACGAGCAGTACTTC; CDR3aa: CASRRGVGIYEQYF
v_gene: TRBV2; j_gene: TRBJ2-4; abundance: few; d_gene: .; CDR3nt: TGTGCCAGCAAACCGCTGGGGCTTTTCGACAAAAACATTCAGTACTTC; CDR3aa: CASKPLGLFDKNIQYF
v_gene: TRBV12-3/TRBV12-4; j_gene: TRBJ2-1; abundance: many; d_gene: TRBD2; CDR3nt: TGTGCCAGCAGTTTGGGGACTAGCAATGAGCAGTTCTTC; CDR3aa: CASSLGTSNEQFF
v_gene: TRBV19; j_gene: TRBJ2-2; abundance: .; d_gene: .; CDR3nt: TGTGCCAGTAGGGACGGGACCGGGGAGCTGTTTTTT; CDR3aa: CASRDGTGELFF
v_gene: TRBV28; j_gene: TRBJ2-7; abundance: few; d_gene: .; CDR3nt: TGTGCCAGCAGTCGAGGACTTGGATCCTACGAGCAGTACTTC; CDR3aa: CASSRGLGSYEQYF
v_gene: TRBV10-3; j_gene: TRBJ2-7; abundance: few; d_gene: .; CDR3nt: TGTGCCATCAGTGTAGGCGGGATTATCGGCGAGCAGTACTTC; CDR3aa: CAISVGGIIGEQYF
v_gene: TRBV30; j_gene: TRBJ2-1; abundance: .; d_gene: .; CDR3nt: TGTGCCTGGAGTGTAGCATTAGACAATGAGCAGTTCTTC; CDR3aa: CAWSVALDNEQFF
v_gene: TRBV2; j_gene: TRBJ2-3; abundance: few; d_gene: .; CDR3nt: TGTGCCAGCGGCAAGGACATGAGCACAGATACGCAGTATTTT; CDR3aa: CASGKDMSTDTQYF
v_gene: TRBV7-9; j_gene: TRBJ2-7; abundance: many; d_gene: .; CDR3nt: TGTGCCAGCAGCTTAGGACGGACCGAGCAGTACTTC; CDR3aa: CASSLGRTEQYF
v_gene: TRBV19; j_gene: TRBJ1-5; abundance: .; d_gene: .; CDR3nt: TGTGCCAGTAGTATCCCATCCGAGGCCCAGCATTTT; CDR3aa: CASSIPSEAQHF
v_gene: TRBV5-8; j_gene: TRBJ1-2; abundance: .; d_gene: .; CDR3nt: TGTGCCAGCAGCTTGCCCAACTATGGCTACACCTTC; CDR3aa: CASSLPNYGYTF
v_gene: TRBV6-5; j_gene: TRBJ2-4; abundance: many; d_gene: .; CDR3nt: TGTGCCAGCAAGGTGGGAGCGCCAAACAAAAACATTCAGTACTTC; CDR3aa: CASKVGAPNKNIQYF